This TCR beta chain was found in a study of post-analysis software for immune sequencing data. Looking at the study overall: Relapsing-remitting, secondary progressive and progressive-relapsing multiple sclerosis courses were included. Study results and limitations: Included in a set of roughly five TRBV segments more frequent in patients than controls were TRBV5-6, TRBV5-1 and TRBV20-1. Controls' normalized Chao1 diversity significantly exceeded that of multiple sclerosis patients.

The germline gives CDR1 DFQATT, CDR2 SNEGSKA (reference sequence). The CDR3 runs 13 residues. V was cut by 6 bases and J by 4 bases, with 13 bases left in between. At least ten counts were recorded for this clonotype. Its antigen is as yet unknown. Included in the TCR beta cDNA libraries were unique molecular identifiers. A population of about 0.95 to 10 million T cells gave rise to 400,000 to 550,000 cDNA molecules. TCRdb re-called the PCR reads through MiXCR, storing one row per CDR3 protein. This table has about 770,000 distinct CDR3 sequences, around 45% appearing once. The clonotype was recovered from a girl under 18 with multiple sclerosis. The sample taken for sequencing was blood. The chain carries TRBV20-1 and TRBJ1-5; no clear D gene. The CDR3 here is CSADPGGNQPQHF. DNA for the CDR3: TGCAGTGCGGATCCGGGAGGTAATCAGCCCCAGCATTTT.